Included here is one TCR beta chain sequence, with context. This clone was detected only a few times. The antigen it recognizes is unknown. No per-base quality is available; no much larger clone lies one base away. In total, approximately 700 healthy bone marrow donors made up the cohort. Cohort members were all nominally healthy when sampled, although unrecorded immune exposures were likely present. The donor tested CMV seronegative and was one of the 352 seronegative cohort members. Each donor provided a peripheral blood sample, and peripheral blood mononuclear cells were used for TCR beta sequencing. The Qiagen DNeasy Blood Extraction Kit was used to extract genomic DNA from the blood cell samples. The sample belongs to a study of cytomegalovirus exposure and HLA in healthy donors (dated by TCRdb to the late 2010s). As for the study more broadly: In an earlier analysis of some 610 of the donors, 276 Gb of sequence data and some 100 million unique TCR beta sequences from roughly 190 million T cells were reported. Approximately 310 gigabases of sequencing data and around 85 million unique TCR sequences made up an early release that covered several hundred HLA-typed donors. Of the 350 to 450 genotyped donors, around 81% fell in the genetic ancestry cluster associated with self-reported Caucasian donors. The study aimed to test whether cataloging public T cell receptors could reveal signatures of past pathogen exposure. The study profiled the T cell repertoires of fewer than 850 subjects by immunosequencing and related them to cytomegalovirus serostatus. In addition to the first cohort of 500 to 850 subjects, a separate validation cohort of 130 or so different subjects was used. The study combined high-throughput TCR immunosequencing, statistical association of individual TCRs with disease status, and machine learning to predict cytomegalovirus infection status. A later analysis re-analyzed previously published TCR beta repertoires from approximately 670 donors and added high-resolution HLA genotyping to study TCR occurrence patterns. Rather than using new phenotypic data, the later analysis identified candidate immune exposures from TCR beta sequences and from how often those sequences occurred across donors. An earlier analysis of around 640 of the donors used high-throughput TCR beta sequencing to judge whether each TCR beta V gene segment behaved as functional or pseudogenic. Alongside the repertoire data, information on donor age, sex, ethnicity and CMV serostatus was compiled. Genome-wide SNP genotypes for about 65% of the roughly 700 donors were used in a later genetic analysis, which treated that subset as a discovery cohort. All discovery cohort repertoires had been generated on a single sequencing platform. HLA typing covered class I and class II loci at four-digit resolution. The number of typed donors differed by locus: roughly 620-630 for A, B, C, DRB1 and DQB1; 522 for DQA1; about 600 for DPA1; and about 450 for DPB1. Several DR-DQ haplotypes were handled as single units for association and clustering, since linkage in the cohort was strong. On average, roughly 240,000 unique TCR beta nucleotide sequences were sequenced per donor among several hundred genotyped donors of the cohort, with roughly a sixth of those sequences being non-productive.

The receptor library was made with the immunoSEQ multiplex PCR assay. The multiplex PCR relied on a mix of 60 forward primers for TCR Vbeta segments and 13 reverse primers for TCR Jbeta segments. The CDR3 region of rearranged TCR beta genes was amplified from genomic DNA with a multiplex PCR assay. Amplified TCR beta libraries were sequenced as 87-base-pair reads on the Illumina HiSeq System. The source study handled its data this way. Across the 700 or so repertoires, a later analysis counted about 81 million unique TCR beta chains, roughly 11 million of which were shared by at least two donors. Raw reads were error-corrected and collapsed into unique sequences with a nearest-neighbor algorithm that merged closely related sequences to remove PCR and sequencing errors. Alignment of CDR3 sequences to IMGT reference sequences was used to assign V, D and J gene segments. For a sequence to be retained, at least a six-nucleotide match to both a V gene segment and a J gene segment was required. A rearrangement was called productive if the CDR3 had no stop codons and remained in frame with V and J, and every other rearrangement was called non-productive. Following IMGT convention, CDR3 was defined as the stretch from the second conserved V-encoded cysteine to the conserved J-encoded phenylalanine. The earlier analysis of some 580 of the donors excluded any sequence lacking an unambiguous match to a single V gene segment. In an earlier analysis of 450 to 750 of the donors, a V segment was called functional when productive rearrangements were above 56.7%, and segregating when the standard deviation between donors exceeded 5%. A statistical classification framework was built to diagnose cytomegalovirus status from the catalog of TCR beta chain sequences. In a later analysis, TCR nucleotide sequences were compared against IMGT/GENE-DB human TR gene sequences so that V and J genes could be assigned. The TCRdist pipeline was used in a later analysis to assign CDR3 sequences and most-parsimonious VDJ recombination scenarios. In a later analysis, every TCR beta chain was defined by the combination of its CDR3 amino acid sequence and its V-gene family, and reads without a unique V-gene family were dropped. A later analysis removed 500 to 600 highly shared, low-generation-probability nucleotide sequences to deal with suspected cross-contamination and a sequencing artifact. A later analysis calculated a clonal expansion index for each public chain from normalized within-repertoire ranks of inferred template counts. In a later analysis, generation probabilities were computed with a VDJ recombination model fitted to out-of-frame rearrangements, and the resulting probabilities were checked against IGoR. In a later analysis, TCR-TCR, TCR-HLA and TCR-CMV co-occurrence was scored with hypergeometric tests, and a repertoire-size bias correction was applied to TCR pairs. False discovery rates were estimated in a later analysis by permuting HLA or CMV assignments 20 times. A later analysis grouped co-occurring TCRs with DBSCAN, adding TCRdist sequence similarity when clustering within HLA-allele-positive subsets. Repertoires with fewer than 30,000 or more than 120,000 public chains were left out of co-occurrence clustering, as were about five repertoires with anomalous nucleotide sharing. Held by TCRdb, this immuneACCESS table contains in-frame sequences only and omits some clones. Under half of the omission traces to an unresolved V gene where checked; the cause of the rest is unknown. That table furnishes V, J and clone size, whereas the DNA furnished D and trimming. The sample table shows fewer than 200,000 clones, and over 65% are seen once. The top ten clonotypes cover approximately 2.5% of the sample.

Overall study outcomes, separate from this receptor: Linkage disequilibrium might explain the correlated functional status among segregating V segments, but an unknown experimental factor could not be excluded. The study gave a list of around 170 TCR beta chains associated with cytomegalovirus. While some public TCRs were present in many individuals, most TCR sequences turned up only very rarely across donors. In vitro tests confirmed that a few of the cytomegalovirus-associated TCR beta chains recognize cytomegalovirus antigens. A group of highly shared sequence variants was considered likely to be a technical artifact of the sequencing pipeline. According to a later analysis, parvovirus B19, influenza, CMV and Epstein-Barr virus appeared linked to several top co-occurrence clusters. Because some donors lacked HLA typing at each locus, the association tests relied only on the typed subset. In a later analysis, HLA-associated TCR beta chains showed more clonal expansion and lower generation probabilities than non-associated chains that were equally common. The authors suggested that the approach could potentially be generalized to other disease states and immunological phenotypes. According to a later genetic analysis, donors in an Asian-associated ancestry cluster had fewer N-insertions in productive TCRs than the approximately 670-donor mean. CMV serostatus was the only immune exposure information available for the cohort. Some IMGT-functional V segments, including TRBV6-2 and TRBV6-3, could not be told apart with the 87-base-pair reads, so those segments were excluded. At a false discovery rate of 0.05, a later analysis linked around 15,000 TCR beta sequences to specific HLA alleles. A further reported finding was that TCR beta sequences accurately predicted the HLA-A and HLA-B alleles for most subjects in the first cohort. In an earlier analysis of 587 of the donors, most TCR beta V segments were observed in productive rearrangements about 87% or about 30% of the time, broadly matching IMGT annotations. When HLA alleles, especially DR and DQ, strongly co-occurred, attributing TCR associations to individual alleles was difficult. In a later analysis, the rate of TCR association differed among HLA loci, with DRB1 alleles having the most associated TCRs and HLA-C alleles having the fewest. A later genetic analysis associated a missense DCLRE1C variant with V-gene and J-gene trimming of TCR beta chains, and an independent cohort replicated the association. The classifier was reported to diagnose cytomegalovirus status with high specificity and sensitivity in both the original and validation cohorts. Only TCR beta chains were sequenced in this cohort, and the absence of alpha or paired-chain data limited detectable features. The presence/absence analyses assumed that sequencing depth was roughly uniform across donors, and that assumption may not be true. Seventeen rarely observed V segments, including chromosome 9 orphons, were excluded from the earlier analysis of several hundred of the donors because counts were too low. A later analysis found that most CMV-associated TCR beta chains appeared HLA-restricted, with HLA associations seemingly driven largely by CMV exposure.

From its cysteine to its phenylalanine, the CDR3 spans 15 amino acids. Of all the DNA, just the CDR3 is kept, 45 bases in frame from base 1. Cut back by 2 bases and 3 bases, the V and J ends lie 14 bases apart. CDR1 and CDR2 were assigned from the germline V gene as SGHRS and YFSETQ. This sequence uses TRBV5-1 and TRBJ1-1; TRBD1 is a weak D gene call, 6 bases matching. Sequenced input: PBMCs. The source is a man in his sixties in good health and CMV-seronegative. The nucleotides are TGCGCCAGCAGCTTACAGGGAGCCGGATACACTGAAGCTTTCTTT. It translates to CASSLQGAGYTEAFF. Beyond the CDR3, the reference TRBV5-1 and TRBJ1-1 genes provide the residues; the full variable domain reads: KAGVTQTPRYLIKTRGQQVTLSCSPISGHRSVSWYQQTPGQGLQFLFEYFSETQRNKGNFPGRFSGRQFSNSRSEMNVSTLELGDSALYLCASSLQGAGYTEAFFGQGTRLTVV.